Below are 28 T cell receptor beta chains sequenced from a single sample in a study of PD-1 blockade in classical Hodgkin lymphoma. Sample time point: cycle 4 day 1 (C4D1), after less than 7 weeks of nivolumab. Every patient experienced relapse after autologous stem cell transplantation, and brentuximab vedotin exposure varied. Sequencing used immunoSEQ multiplex PCR; TCRdb keeps in-frame clones, though not all of them. The profile covers some 17,000 clones, with roughly 65% appearing a single time and 6% to 8% taken by the ten largest. The material was peripheral blood mononuclear cells (PBMCs), obtained before the fourth cycle of nivolumab. These receptors all come from a human donor with classical Hodgkin lymphoma.

The chain links TRBV4-2 to TRBJ1-3; possibly TRBD1 for D (5 bases). CDR1 and CDR2 from the germline V gene are LGHNA and YNFKEQ. This CDR3 spans 17 amino acids. Trimming took 0 bases from V and 4 from J, leaving 16 bases between them. The CDR3 sequence is CASSQEAGVGLGNTIYF. In DNA, the CDR3 is TGTGCCAGCAGCCAAGAGGCGGGGGTGGGTCTAGGAAACACCATATATTTT.

The V gene is TRBV27, the J gene TRBJ2-7, with 9 bases fitting TRBD2. The germline CDR1 and CDR2 sequences are MNHEY and SMNVEV (reference sequence). The CDR3 is made up of 15 amino acids. Trimming at V came to 4 bases and at J to 4 bases, leaving 8 bases not matched to a gene. CDR3 region: CASSSFQREVYEQYF. In nucleotides, the CDR3 is TGTGCCAGCAGTTCCTTCCAGCGGGAGGTATACGAGCAGTACTTC.

The chain employs TRBV5-1 and TRBJ2-7; no clear D. Per germline, CDR1 SGHRS and CDR2 YFSETQ. The CDR3 sequence is 13 residues long. The germline V and J ends were trimmed by 0 bases and 0 bases, with 4 bases remaining between them. The CDR3 sequence: CASSLESSYEQYF. CDR3 sequence (DNA): TGCGCCAGCAGCTTGGAGTCCTCCTACGAGCAGTACTTC. Drawing the rest from reference TRBV5-1 and TRBJ2-7, the complete variable domain is KAGVTQTPRYLIKTRGQQVTLSCSPISGHRSVSWYQQTPGQGLQFLFEYFSETQRNKGNFPGRFSGRQFSNSRSEMNVSTLELGDSALYLCASSLESSYEQYFGPGTRLTVT.

The chain joins TRBV6-6 to TRBJ1-1; D unresolved. Germline values: CDR1 MNHNY, CDR2 SVGAGI (reference sequence). V shed 2 bases and J shed 3 bases, with 13 bases lying between them. This CDR3 contains 15 residues. CDR3 region: CASSYKASLYTEAFF. CDR3 in DNA: TGTGCCAGCAGTTACAAGGCCAGCCTCTACACTGAAGCTTTCTTT.

The chain has TRBV5-1 and TRBJ2-3; the D gene is possibly TRBD1 (6 bases). CDR3 length equals 15 residues. Trimming removed 0 bases from V and 1 base from J, with 9 bases in between. The germline V gene encodes CDR1 SGHRS and CDR2 YFSETQ. The CDR3 sequence is CASSLGGLRTDTQYF. CDR3 DNA sequence: TGCGCCAGCAGCTTGGGGGGGCTCCGCACAGATACGCAGTATTTT.

The chain carries TRBV5-6 and TRBJ1-2; possibly TRBD1 for D (5 bases). The CDR3 totals 14 residues. Germline lookup yields CDR1 SGHDT and CDR2 YYEEEE. V lost 4 bases and J 6 bases, leaving 16 bases between the germline ends. The CDR3 spells CASSPESGNHGYTF. The CDR3 DNA follows: TGTGCCAGCAGCCCAGAGTCAGGGAATCATGGCTACACCTTC.

This clone has a single count. The gene calls are TRBV7-6 and TRBJ2-3; unclear D gene. Germline V CDR1 and CDR2: SGHVS, FNYEAQ. The V gene lost 3 bases and the J gene lost 4 bases, with 14 bases spanning the gap. The CDR3 extends over 15 amino acids. CDR3 region: CASSLSGAGPDTQYF. CDR3 coding DNA: TGTGCCAGCAGCTTGAGTGGAGCTGGCCCAGATACGCAGTATTTT.

J is TRBJ2-7 and V is TRBV4-2; 8 bases agree with TRBD1. Germline V gives CDR1 LGHNA, CDR2 YNFKEQ. The CDR3 covers 16 residues. With 4 bases clipped from V and 0 bases from J, the junction kept 8 bases outside the gene matches. CDR3 protein: CASSPDPGQVSYEQYF. For the CDR3, the DNA is TGTGCCAGCAGCCCGGACCCGGGACAGGTCTCCTACGAGCAGTACTTC.

CDR3 bases: TGTGCCAGCAGCGCAGGACAGGGTAGAACAACTGAAGCTTTCTTT. Protein sequence: CASSAGQGRTTEAFF. The rearrangement uses TRBV7-2 and TRBJ1-1; 8 nucleotides align to TRBD1. This CDR3 contains 15 residues. Trimming cost V 5 bases and J 5 bases; bases outside gene matches: 10. Germline CDR1 SGHTA, CDR2 FQGNSA.

This clone was picked up one time. The V call is TRBV6-1, the J call TRBJ2-7; 9 bases align to TRBD1. The CDR3 totals 15 residues. Germline values: CDR1 MNHNS, CDR2 SASEGT. V dropped 2 bases and J dropped 5; count of bases not matched to a gene: 7. CDR3 sequence reads: CASSETRDRDHEQYF. DNA of the CDR3: TGTGCCAGCAGTGAAACCCGGGACAGGGACCACGAGCAGTACTTC.

This clone occurred a few times. The chain is built from TRBV28 and TRBJ1-6, with 8 bases matching TRBD1. Per the germline V gene, CDR1 is MDHEN and CDR2 is SYDVKM. The V gene end was trimmed by 3 bases and the J gene end by 8 bases; junction bases not matched to a gene: 15. CDR3 size: 18 residues. The chain's CDR3 is CASSLEGLGPGGDSPLHF. For the CDR3, the DNA is TGTGCCAGCAGTTTGGAAGGTTTAGGGCCAGGGGGCGATTCACCCCTCCACTTT.

This sequence joins TRBV7-8 and TRBJ1-6; unclear D gene. CDR3 length equals 16 residues. The V end was cut by 5 bases, the J end by 0 bases, with 11 bases between. CDR1 and CDR2 from the germline V gene are SGHVS and FQNEAQ. CDR3 amino acids: CASSLEAASYNSPLHF. The CDR3 DNA follows: TGTGCCAGCAGCCTCGAAGCAGCCTCCTATAATTCACCCCTCCACTTT.

The J gene is TRBJ2-1, the V gene TRBV11-3; 9 bases line up with TRBD1. J lost 8 bases, V lost 2 bases, and 7 bases had no gene match. This CDR3 is built from 15 residues. The V gene's germline CDR1 is SGHNT and CDR2 YENEEA. CDR3 in DNA: TGTGCCAGCAGCTTAAGGACAGGGGTCGACGATGAGCAGTTCTTC. This sequence encodes CASSLRTGVDDEQFF.

The CDR3, as DNA: TGTGCCAGCAGCTTGGAGACAGGGATAAATGAGCAGTTCTTC. It specifies CASSLETGINEQFF. The chain links TRBV5-4 to TRBJ2-1, with 7 bases that match TRBD1. Germline lookup yields CDR1 SGHNT and CDR2 YYREEE (reference sequence). V lost 0 bases and J lost 7; bases outside the gene matches: 4. The CDR3 contains 14 residues.

The chain is built from TRBV7-2 and TRBJ2-1, with 14 bases matching TRBD2. This CDR3 spans 16 amino acids. The V segment lost 5 bases and the J segment 6 bases; nucleotides outside the gene matches: 6. Germline-derived CDR1 and CDR2 are SGHTA and FQGNSA. This chain's CDR3 is CASSAAGLAGVNEQFF. The DNA for the CDR3 is TGTGCCAGCAGCGCGGCGGGACTAGCGGGGGTCAATGAGCAGTTCTTC.

V and J are TRBV10-2 and TRBJ1-5; unclear D gene. Deletions cut 0 bases from V and 5 bases from J, with 8 bases between. CDR1 is WSHSY, CDR2 SAAADI, per germline. This CDR3 is 14 amino acids long. The CDR3 spells CASSESIQDQPQHF. CDR3 DNA: TGCGCCAGCAGTGAGTCGATTCAAGATCAGCCCCAGCATTTT.

This clone was observed a handful of times. V is TRBV28 and J is TRBJ2-7, with no clear D. From germline, CDR1 is MDHEN and CDR2 SYDVKM. Trimming took off 10 bases at V and 3 bases at J, with 13 bases between the two ends. CDR3 length equals 12 residues. CDR3 residues: CATYSKGYEQYF. The CDR3, as DNA: TGTGCCACCTATTCTAAAGGCTACGAGCAGTACTTC.

The V and J genes are TRBV11-2 and TRBJ2-1; D unclear. CDR1 is SGHAT and CDR2 is FQNNGV in the germline V gene. Trimming left V 4 bases short and J 3 bases short, with 10 bases between. The CDR3 sequence is 14 residues long. The CDR3 loop is CASSSELIYNEQFF. The CDR3 DNA follows: TGTGCCAGCAGCTCAGAGCTAATCTACAATGAGCAGTTCTTC.

In its sample, this clone was seen once. The rearrangement joins TRBV28 to TRBJ2-4; 11 bases agree with TRBD2. CDR3 length: 14 amino acids. Trimming removed 3 bases from V and 9 bases from J; junction bases left unmatched: 4. CDR1 is MDHEN and CDR2 is SYDVKM in the germline V gene. CDR3 amino acids: CASSFSGREGIQYF. DNA of the CDR3: TGTGCCAGCAGTTTTAGCGGGAGGGAGGGCATTCAGTACTTC.

In its sample, this clone was seen once. The rearrangement joins TRBV7-6 to TRBJ1-4; 9 bases map to TRBD1. The V gene end was trimmed by 5 bases and the J gene end by 7 bases; junction bases not matched to a gene: 5. This CDR3 comprises 14 residues. Germline CDR1 is SGHVS and CDR2 is FNYEAQ. CDR3 region: CASSQGQGGEKLFF. Written as DNA, the CDR3 is TGTGCCAGCAGCCAGGGACAGGGAGGTGAAAAACTGTTTTTT.

The gene calls are TRBV28 and TRBJ1-2; 7 bases map to TRBD1. The CDR3 length is 12 residues. V shed 1 base and J 8 bases; nucleotides not matched to a gene: 1. Germline CDR1 MDHEN, CDR2 SYDVKM. CDR3 DNA sequence: TGTGCCAGCAGTTTATCACAGGGGGGCTACACCTTC. As protein: CASSLSQGGYTF.

By share, this clone ranks as medium-sized. This rearrangement joins TRBV14 to TRBJ1-2; D possibly corresponds to TRBD1 (6 bases). The CDR3 runs 15 residues. Germline loops: CDR1 SGHDN, CDR2 FVKESK. The V end lost 6 bases, the J end lost 2 bases, and 16 bases lay between the germline ends. CDR3 in DNA: TGTGCCAGCAGTCAAATACAGGGACCCAACTATGGCTACACCTTC. Translating gives CASSQIQGPNYGYTF.

This clone showed up just a few times. The V and J genes are TRBV7-8 and TRBJ2-1; D gene uncertain. Germline V CDR1 and CDR2: SGHVS, FQNEAQ. The V gene lost 3 bases and the J gene lost 4 bases, with 7 bases spanning the gap. This CDR3 is 13 amino acids long. This CDR3 reads CASSLHGYNEQFF. DNA for the CDR3: TGTGCCAGCAGCTTGCACGGTTACAATGAGCAGTTCTTC.

This clone was detected only a few times. The CDR3 sequence: CASSFSPYTATDTQYF. Written as DNA, the CDR3 is TGTGCCAGCAGTTTTTCGCCGTATACGGCCACAGATACGCAGTATTTT. The V call is TRBV28, the J call TRBJ2-3; D not certain. The germline CDR1 and CDR2 sequences are MDHEN and SYDVKM. The CDR3 sequence is 16 residues long. V was pared by 3 bases and J by 2 bases, with 15 bases between.

The chain uses TRBV13 and TRBJ2-3, with 7 bases lining up with TRBD1. Per the germline V gene, CDR1 is PRHDT and CDR2 is FYEKMQ (reference sequence). V trimming: 4 bases; J trimming: 2 bases; junction bases outside the gene matches: 12. The CDR3 covers 17 residues. CDR3 sequence reads: CASSSLLGGQITDTQYF. For the CDR3, the DNA is TGTGCCAGCAGCTCCCTTCTAGGGGGACAGATCACAGATACGCAGTATTTT.

The genes are TRBV2 and TRBJ2-1; 8 bases align to TRBD1. The length of the CDR3 is 14 residues. The germline gives CDR1 SNHLY, CDR2 FYNNEI. The J segment lost 8 bases and the V segment lost 3 bases, leaving 6 bases of the junction unmatched. CDR3 nucleotides: TGTGCCAGCAGTGAGTGGCAGGGGGCGGATGAGCAGTTCTTC. Translated: CASSEWQGADEQFF.

The V and J genes are TRBV9 and TRBJ1-1; D ambiguous. CDR1 is SGDLS and CDR2 is YYNGEE in the germline V gene. V was pared by 0 bases and J by 1 base, with 7 bases between. The CDR3 loop spans 14 amino acids. The CDR3 loop is CASSVGGRNTEAFF. The DNA of the CDR3 is TGTGCCAGCAGCGTAGGAGGGAGGAACACTGAAGCTTTCTTT.

The chain uses TRBV7-2 and TRBJ2-3; D call uncertain. Germline lookup yields CDR1 SGHTA and CDR2 FQGNSA. The CDR3 extends over 11 amino acids. V was cut by 3 bases and J by 5 bases, with 3 bases left in between. This chain's CDR3 is CASSLRDTQYF. CDR3 coding DNA: TGTGCCAGCAGCTTGAGAGATACGCAGTATTTT.